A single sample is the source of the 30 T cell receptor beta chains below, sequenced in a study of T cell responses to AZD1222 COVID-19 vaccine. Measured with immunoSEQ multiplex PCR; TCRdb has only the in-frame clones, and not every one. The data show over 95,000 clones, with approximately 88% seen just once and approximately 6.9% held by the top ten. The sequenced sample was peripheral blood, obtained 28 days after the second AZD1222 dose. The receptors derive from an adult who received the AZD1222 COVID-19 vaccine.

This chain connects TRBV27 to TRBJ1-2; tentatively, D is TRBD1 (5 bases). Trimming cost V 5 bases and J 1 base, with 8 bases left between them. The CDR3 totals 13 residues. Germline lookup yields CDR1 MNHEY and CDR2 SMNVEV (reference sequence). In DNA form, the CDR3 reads TGTGCCAGCAGTCCCAGGGTTAACTATGGCTACACCTTC. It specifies CASSPRVNYGYTF.

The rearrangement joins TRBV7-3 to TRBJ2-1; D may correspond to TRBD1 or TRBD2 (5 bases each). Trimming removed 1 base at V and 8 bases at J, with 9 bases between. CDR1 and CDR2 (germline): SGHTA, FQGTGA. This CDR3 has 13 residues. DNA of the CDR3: TGTGCCAGCAGCTTAAGTGTGGGGGATGAGCAGTTCTTC. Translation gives CASSLSVGDEQFF.

Here the CDR3 reads CATSRASTRLADTQYF. The CDR3 coding sequence is TGTGCCACCAGCAGAGCCTCCACTAGACTCGCCGATACGCAGTATTTT. The chain has TRBV15 and TRBJ2-3; a possible D gene is TRBD2 (5 bases). Germline CDR1 and CDR2: LNHNV and YYDKDF (reference sequence). CDR3 length equals 16 residues. Trimming shortened V by 1 base and J by 6 bases, and 17 bases separated the two germline ends. Full variable domain (outside the CDR3, taken from reference TRBV15 and TRBJ2-3): DAMVIQNPRYQVTQFGKPVTLSCSQTLNHNVMYWYQQKSSQAPKLLFHYYDKDFNNEADTPDNFQSRRPNTSFCFLDIRSPGLGDTAMYLCATSRASTRLADTQYFGPGTRLTVL.

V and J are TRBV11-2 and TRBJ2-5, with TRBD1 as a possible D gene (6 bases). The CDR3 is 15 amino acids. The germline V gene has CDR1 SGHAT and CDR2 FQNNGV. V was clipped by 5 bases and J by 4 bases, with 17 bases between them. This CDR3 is CASSPRPGQGETQYF. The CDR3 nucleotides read TGTGCCAGCAGCCCACGACCGGGACAAGGAGAGACCCAGTACTTC.

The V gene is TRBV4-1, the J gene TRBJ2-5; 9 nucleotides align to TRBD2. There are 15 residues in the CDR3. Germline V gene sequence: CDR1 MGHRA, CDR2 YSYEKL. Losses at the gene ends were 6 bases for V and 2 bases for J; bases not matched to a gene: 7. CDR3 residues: CASRQTSGGQETQYF. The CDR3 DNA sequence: TGCGCCAGCAGACAGACGAGCGGGGGGCAAGAGACCCAGTACTTC.

The CDR3 DNA is TGTGCCAGCAACGCCGGGCCAGGGTCTCCTTTGAACACTGAAGCTTTCTTT. Protein product: CASNAGPGSPLNTEAFF. J is TRBJ1-1 and V is TRBV3-1 (or the pseudogene TRBV3-2), with a possible D match to TRBD1 (5 bases). Deletions cut 7 bases from V and 0 bases from J, with 21 bases between. Germline values: CDR1 LGHDT, CDR2 YNNKEL (reference sequence). The CDR3 totals 17 residues.

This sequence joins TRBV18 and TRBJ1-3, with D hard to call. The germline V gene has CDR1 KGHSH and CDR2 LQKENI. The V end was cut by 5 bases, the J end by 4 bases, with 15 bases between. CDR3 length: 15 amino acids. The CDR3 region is CASSLTGPPGNTIYF. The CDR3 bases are TGTGCCAGCTCATTAACCGGGCCCCCAGGAAACACCATATATTTT.

CDR3 sequence (DNA): TGTGCCAGCAGACCGGGACTAGTTTACTACAATGAGCAGTTCTTC. Translating gives CASRPGLVYYNEQFF. The rearrangement uses TRBV2 and TRBJ2-1; 8 bases match TRBD2. The CDR3 length is 15 residues. Losses at the gene ends were 6 bases for V and 3 bases for J; bases not matched to a gene: 7. Germline V lookup: CDR1 SNHLY, CDR2 FYNNEI. The whole variable domain, remainder taken from reference TRBV2 and TRBJ2-1, is EPEVTQTPSHQVTQMGQEVILRCVPISNHLYFYWYRQILGQKVEFLVSFYNNEISEKSEIFDDQFSVERPDGSNFTLKIRSTKLEDSAMYFCASRPGLVYYNEQFFGPGTRLTVL.

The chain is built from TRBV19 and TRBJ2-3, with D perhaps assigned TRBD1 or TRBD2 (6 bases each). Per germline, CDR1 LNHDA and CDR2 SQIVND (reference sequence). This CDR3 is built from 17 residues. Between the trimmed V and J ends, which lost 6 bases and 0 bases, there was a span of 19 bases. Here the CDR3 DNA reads TGTGCCAGTAGCAGAGATGGAGGGGGAGTTAGCACAGATACGCAGTATTTT. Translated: CASSRDGGGVSTDTQYF.

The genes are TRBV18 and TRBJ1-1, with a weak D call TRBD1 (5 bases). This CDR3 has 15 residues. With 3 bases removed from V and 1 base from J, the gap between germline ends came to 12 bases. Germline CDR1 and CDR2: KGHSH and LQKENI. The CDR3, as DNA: TGTGCCAGCTCACCTAGGGGACCGAGGAACACTGAAGCTTTCTTT. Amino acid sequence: CASSPRGPRNTEAFF.

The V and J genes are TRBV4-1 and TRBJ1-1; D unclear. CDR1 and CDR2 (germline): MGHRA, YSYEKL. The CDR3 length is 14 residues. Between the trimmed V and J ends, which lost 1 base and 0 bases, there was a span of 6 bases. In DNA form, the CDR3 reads TGCGCCAGCAGCCAAGTGAATTTGAACACTGAAGCTTTCTTT. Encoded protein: CASSQVNLNTEAFF.

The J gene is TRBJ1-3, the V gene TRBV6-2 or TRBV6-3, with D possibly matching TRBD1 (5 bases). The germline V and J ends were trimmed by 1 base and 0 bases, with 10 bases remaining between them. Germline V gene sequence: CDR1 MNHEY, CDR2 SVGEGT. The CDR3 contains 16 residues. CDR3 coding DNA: TGTGCCAGCAGTTACTTCGGGACCTTCTCTGGAAACACCATATATTTT. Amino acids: CASSYFGTFSGNTIYF.

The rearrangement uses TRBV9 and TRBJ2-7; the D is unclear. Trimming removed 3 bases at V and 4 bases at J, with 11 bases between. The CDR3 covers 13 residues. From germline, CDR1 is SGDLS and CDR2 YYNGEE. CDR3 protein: CASSEGLGYEQYF. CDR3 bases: TGTGCCAGCAGCGAGGGTTTGGGTTACGAGCAGTACTTC.

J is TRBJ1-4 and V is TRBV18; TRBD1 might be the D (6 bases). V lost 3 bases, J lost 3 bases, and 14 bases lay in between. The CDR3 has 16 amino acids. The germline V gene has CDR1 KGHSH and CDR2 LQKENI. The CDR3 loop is CASSPTWGAPNEKLFF. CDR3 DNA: TGTGCCAGCTCACCGACATGGGGGGCACCTAATGAAAAACTGTTTTTT.

The CDR3 loop reads CASSLVSKTGDETQYF. CDR3 coding DNA: TGTGCCAGCAGCTTGGTTTCGAAGACAGGGGATGAGACCCAGTACTTC. V gene TRBV5-4 combines with J gene TRBJ2-5; TRBD1 matches 8 bases. V gave up 0 bases and J gave up 5 bases; unmatched junction bases: 9. The CDR3 contains 16 residues. Germline CDR1 and CDR2: SGHNT and YYREEE (reference sequence).

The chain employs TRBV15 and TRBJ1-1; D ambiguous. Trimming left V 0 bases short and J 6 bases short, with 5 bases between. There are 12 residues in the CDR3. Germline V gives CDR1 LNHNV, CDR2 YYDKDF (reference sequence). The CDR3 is CATSRERAEAFF. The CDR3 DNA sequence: TGTGCCACCAGCAGAGAGAGGGCTGAAGCTTTCTTT. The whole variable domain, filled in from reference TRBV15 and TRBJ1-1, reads DAMVIQNPRYQVTQFGKPVTLSCSQTLNHNVMYWYQQKSSQAPKLLFHYYDKDFNNEADTPDNFQSRRPNTSFCFLDIRSPGLGDTAMYLCATSRERAEAFFGQGTRLTVV.

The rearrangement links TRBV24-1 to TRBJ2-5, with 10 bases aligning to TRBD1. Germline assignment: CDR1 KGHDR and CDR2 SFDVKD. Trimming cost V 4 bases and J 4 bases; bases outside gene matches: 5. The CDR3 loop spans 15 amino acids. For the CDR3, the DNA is TGTGCCACCAGTGACCCGCGGACAGGGGGAGAGACCCAGTACTTC. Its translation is CATSDPRTGGETQYF.

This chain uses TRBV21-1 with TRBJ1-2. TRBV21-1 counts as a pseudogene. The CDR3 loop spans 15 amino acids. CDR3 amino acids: CASSNLSGTRVGGSF. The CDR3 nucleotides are TGTGCCAGCAGCAACCTGTCCGGGACAAGGGTTGGGGGGAGCTTC.

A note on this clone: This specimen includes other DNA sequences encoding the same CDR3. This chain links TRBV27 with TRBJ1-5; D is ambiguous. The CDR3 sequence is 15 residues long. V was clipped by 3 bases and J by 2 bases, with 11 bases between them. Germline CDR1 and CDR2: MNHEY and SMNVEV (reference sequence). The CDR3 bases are TGTGCCAGCAGTTTCGCAGGAAGTGGCAATCAGCCCCAGCATTTT. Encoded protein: CASSFAGSGNQPQHF.

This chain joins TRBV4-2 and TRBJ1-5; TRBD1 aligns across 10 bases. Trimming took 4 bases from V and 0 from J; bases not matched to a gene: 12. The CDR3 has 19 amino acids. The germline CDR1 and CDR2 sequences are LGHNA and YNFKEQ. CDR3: CASSPAGRQGAFSNQPQHF. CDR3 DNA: TGTGCCAGCAGCCCTGCGGGAAGACAGGGGGCATTTAGCAATCAGCCCCAGCATTTT.

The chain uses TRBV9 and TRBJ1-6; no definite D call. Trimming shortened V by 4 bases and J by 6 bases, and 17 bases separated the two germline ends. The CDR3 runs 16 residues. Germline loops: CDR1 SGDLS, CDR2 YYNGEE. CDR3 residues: CASSPFGETSNSPLHF. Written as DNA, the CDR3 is TGTGCCAGCAGCCCGTTCGGGGAAACGAGTAATTCACCCCTCCACTTT.

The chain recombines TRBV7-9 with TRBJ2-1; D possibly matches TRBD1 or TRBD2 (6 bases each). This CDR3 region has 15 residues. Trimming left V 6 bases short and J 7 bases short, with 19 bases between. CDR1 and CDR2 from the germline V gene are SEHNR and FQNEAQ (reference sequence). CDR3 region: CASSIGGAFSNEQFF. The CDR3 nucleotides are TGTGCCAGCAGTATCGGGGGCGCCTTTTCGAATGAGCAGTTCTTC.

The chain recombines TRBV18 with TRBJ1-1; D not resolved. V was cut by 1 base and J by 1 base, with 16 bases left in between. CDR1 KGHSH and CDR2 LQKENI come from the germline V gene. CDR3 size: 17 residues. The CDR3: CASSPRVARAGNTEAFF. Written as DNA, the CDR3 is TGTGCCAGCTCACCACGGGTGGCGAGGGCGGGGAACACTGAAGCTTTCTTT.

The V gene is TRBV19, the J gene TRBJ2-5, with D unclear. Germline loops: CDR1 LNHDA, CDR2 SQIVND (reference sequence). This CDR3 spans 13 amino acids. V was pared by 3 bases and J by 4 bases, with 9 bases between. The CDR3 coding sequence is TGTGCCAGTAGTATCCAACTATTAGAGACCCAGTACTTC. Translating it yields CASSIQLLETQYF. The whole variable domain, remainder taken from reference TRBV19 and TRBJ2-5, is DGGITQSPKYLFRKEGQNVTLSCEQNLNHDAMYWYRQDPGQGLRLIYYSQIVNDFQKGDIAEGYSVSREKKESFPLTVTSAQKNPTAFYLCASSIQLLETQYFGPGTRLLVL.

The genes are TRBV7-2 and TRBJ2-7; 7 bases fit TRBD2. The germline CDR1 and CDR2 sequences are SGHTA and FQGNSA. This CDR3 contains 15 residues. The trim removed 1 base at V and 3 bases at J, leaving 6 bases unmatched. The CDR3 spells CASSLDRTRLYEQYF. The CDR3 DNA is TGTGCCAGCAGCTTAGACCGGACTAGGCTCTACGAGCAGTACTTC.

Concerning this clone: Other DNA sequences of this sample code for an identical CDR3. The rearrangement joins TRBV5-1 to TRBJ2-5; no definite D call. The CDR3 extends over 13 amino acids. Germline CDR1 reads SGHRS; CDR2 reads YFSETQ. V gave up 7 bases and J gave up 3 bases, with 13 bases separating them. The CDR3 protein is CASRTALEETQYF. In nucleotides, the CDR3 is TGCGCCAGCCGGACGGCCCTCGAAGAGACCCAGTACTTC.

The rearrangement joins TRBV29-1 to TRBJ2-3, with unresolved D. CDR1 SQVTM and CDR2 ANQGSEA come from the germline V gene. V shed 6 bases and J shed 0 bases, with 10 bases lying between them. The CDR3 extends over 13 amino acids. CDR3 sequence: CSVESQSTDTQYF. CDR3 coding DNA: TGCAGCGTGGAAAGCCAGAGCACAGATACGCAGTATTTT.

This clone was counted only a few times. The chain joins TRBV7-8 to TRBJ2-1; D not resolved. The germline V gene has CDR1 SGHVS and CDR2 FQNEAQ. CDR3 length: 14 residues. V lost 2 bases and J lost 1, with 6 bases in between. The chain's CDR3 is CASSLLGSYNEQFF. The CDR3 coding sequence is TGTGCCAGCAGCTTATTAGGGTCCTACAATGAGCAGTTCTTC. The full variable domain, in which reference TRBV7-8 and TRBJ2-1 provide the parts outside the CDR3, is GAGVSQSPRYKVAKRGQDVALRCDPISGHVSLFWYQQALGQGPEFLTYFQNEAQLDKSGLPSDRFFAERPEGSVSTLKIQRTQQEDSAVYLCASSLLGSYNEQFFGPGTRLTVL.

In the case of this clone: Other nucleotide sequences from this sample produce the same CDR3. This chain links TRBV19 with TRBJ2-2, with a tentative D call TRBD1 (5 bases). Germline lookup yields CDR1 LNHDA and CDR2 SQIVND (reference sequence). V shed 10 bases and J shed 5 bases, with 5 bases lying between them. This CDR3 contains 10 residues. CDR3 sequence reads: CATGTGELFF. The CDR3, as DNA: TGTGCCACAGGGACCGGGGAGCTGTTTTTT. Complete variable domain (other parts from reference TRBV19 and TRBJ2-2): DGGITQSPKYLFRKEGQNVTLSCEQNLNHDAMYWYRQDPGQGLRLIYYSQIVNDFQKGDIAEGYSVSREKKESFPLTVTSAQKNPTAFYLCATGTGELFFGEGSRLTVL.

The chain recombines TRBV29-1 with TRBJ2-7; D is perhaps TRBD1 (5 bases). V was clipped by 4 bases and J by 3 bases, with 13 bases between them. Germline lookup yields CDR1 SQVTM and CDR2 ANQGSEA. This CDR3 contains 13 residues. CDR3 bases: TGCAGCGTTGCCAGGGTGCATGACTACGAGCAGTACTTC. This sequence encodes CSVARVHDYEQYF.